This record covers a single T cell receptor (beta chain). The data stem from a study of T cells after yellow fever vaccination. TCRdb analysed the 5' RACE reads with MiXCR anew, one entry per CDR3 protein. The data show under 200,000 distinct CDR3 sequences, with 9.5% to 12% seen just once and around 34% held by the top ten. The CDR3 runs 15 residues. Deletions cut 7 bases from V and 10 bases from J, with 20 bases between. Germline V gene lookup returns CDR1 KGHSH and CDR2 LQKENI. Specimen: CD8+ T cells sorted from PBMCs, collected 15 days after the yellow fever booster vaccination. V usage is TRBV18 and J usage is TRBJ1-6; D not resolved. The receptor's source is a man aged 18 to 30 who received the YFV17D yellow fever vaccine. CDR3 sequence reads: CASYNAGRPRSPLHF. The CDR3 DNA sequence: TGTGCCAGCTACAATGCCGGCAGACCGCGCTCACCCCTCCACTTT.